One sample yielded the 24 T cell receptor beta chains listed below, sequenced in a study of blood T cells in healthy people across ages. A second PCR of roughly 7 to 11 cycles used a sample-barcoded 5' primer and a J-beta primer mix. TCRdb re-analysed the 5' RACE reads in MiXCR, keeping a single row per CDR3 protein. The sample lists about 830,000 distinct CDR3 sequences, approximately 59% occurring once. Sequencing input: blood. The receptors stem from a man aged 30-40 years in good health.

V gene TRBV4-3 combines with J gene TRBJ2-7, with 8 positions matching TRBD1. The CDR3 spans 21 residues. The ends lost 0 bases at V and 0 bases at J; junction bases unmatched: 19. Germline assignment: CDR1 LGHNA and CDR2 YSLEER. DNA of the CDR3: TGCGCCAGCAGCCAAGATCCCGGAACAGGGGGAGGAGGGGATAGCTCCTACGAGCAGTACTTC. This gives the protein CASSQDPGTGGGGDSSYEQYF.

The DNA of the CDR3 is TGTGCCAGCAGTTACTCAGATGGAGCCGTTCAGTACTTC. This translates into CASSYSDGAVQYF. The gene calls are TRBV6-5 and TRBJ2-4; D call uncertain. This CDR3 region has 13 residues. Germline V gene data show CDR1 as MNHEY and CDR2 as SVGAGI. The ends were cut back, 0 bases at V and 11 bases at J, with 11 bases in the middle.

By share, this clonotype counts as medium-sized (0.01 to 0.1%). One base away lies a much larger clone, so this may be a sequencing read error. The chain is built from TRBV7-8 and TRBJ2-1; 9 bases map to TRBD2. TRBJ2-7 explains the end of the DNA better; the J call may be wrong. Per germline, CDR1 SGHVS and CDR2 FQNEAQ. This CDR3 has 14 amino acids. The CDR3, as DNA: TGTGCCAGCAGCGATAGCGGGAGTTACAATGAGCAGTACTTC. This codes for CASSDSGSYNEQYF.

The rearrangement uses TRBV6-9 and TRBJ2-7; 12 nucleotides match TRBD1. This CDR3 has 13 residues. After removal of 10 bases from V and 5 bases from J, the junction contained 6 bases not matched to a gene. The germline CDR1 and CDR2 sequences are MNHGY and SVAAGI. CDR3 sequence: CATAGTGGDEQYF. The CDR3 region has the DNA TGTGCCACCGCCGGGACAGGGGGCGACGAGCAGTACTTC.

The sample holds many counts of this clonotype. The V gene is TRBV5-1, the J gene TRBJ2-3, with 8 nucleotides matching TRBD2. The CDR3 sequence is 15 residues long. Looked up from germline, CDR1 is SGHRS and CDR2 is YFSETQ. The J segment lost 3 bases and the V segment lost 2 bases, leaving 5 bases of the junction unmatched. The CDR3 coding sequence is TGCGCCAGCAGCTTTACCAGCGGGGGAACAGATACGCAGTATTTT. Its translation: CASSFTSGGTDTQYF.

This clonotype was recorded many times. V and J are TRBV7-3 and TRBJ2-5; 7 nucleotides line up with TRBD2. The CDR3 is 14 residues long. Germline trimming cut 3 bases from V and 4 bases from J; bases unmatched to any gene: 5. CDR1 is SGHTA, CDR2 FQGTGA, per germline. The DNA of the CDR3 is TGTGCCAGCAGCTTGGGGGGGATACGAGAGACCCAGTACTTC. Translated: CASSLGGIRETQYF.

This clonotype was recorded a few times. V usage is TRBV4-3 and J usage is TRBJ2-3; 8 bases fit TRBD2. Losses at the gene ends were 0 bases for V and 5 bases for J; bases not matched to a gene: 7. The CDR3 totals 16 residues. The germline gives CDR1 LGHNA, CDR2 YSLEER. The DNA of the CDR3 is TGCGCCAGCAGCCAAGAGGGGAGCGGGGGTGGAGATACGCAGTATTTT. Its protein is CASSQEGSGGGDTQYF.

The table lists this clonotype with a few counts. This chain connects TRBV20-1 to TRBJ2-1; the D call may be TRBD1 or TRBD2 (5 bases each). The germline V gene encodes CDR1 DFQATT and CDR2 SNEGSKA (reference sequence). The CDR3 runs 16 residues. Trimming removed 6 bases at V and 0 bases at J, with 18 bases between. DNA for the CDR3: TGCAGTGCGAGGGATCCGAGGACACACTCCTACAATGAGCAGTTCTTC. Amino acid sequence: CSARDPRTHSYNEQFF.

The chain is built from TRBV25-1 and TRBJ2-7; D is unclear. The CDR3 sequence is 14 residues long. V was shortened by 3 bases and J by 3 bases, with 12 bases between the two germline ends. The germline V gene has CDR1 MGHDK and CDR2 SYGVNS. The CDR3 DNA sequence: TGTGCCAGCAGTGATAGGTTGGCGTTCTACGAGCAGTACTTC. Translating gives CASSDRLAFYEQYF.

J is TRBJ2-1 and V is TRBV27; TRBD1 agrees at 7 bases. V gave up 8 bases and J gave up 7 bases; unmatched junction bases: 5. The germline CDR1 and CDR2 sequences are MNHEY and SMNVEV (reference sequence). The CDR3 has 12 amino acids. The DNA of the CDR3 is TGTGCCAGCCGACAGGGTCGGAATGAGCAGTTCTTC. It translates to CASRQGRNEQFF.

J is TRBJ1-5 and V is TRBV28, with TRBD1 matching over 7 bases. Trimming cost V 3 bases and J 5 bases; bases outside gene matches: 10. CDR3 length: 16 amino acids. Looked up from germline, CDR1 is MDHEN and CDR2 is SYDVKM. This chain's CDR3 is CASSFRNRGFYQPQHF. The CDR3 bases are TGTGCCAGCAGTTTTCGGAACAGGGGTTTCTATCAGCCCCAGCATTTT. Filled out from reference TRBV28 and TRBJ1-5, the complete variable domain reads DVKVTQSSRYLVKRTGEKVFLECVQDMDHENMFWYRQDPGLGLRLIYFSYDVKMKEKGDIPEGYSVSREKKERFSLILESASTNQTSMYLCASSFRNRGFYQPQHFGDGTRLSIL.

The J gene is TRBJ2-5, the V gene TRBV7-8; 11 positions match TRBD1. Trimming at V came to 5 bases and at J to 2 bases, leaving 4 bases not matched to a gene. Per germline, CDR1 SGHVS and CDR2 FQNEAQ. This CDR3 has 15 amino acids. CDR3 sequence (DNA): TGTGCCAGCAGCCGGACAGGGGGCTTACAAGAGACCCAGTACTTC. Translation: CASSRTGGLQETQYF. Based on the CDR3 plus reference TRBV7-8 and TRBJ2-5, the full variable domain is GAGVSQSPRYKVAKRGQDVALRCDPISGHVSLFWYQQALGQGPEFLTYFQNEAQLDKSGLPSDRFFAERPEGSVSTLKIQRTQQEDSAVYLCASSRTGGLQETQYFGPGTRLLVL.

In nucleotides, the CDR3 is TGTGCCAGCAGCTCGCTTTTCGGACAGGGGGGGTCCTACGAGCAGTACTTC. Its translation is CASSSLFGQGGSYEQYF. The rearrangement uses TRBV5-5 and TRBJ2-7; 10 bases are a match to TRBD1. Per germline, CDR1 SGHKS and CDR2 YYEKEE (reference sequence). The CDR3 has 17 residues. Germline trimming cut 3 bases from V and 1 base from J; bases unmatched to any gene: 10. Based on the CDR3 plus reference TRBV5-5 and TRBJ2-7, the full variable domain is DAGVTQSPTHLIKTRGQQVTLRCSPISGHKSVSWYQQVLGQGPQFIFQYYEKEERGRGNFPDRFSARQFPNYSSELNVNALLLGDSALYLCASSSLFGQGGSYEQYFGPGTRLTVT.

The V and J genes are TRBV2 and TRBJ1-1; TRBD1 matches at 8 bases. Germline trimming cut 7 bases from V and 1 base from J; bases unmatched to any gene: 5. The CDR3 is made up of 14 amino acids. Germline CDR1 is SNHLY and CDR2 is FYNNEI. The chain's CDR3 is CASTSGQGNTEAFF. CDR3 nucleotide sequence: TGTGCCAGCACCTCCGGACAGGGGAACACTGAAGCTTTCTTT.

Only a few counts were recorded for this clonotype. V gene TRBV21-1 combines with J gene TRBJ2-6; the listed D gene, TRBD1, was not tested against the DNA. TRBV21-1 is designated a pseudogene. The CDR3 is 18 residues long. This CDR3 reads CASSKGGTGGRGANVLTF. In DNA, the CDR3 is TGTGCCAGCAGCAAAGGAGGGACAGGCGGGCGTGGGGCCAACGTCCTGACTTTC.

CDR3 amino acids: CASSISGSSYNEQFF. The CDR3 bases are TGTGCCAGCAGTATTAGCGGGAGCTCCTACAATGAGCAGTTCTTC. The gene calls are TRBV27 and TRBJ2-1; TRBD2 matches at 9 bases. After removal of 5 bases from V and 0 bases from J, the junction contained 2 bases not matched to a gene. The germline CDR1 and CDR2 sequences are MNHEY and SMNVEV (reference sequence). The CDR3 extends over 15 amino acids.

The V and J genes are TRBV12-3 or TRBV12-4 and TRBJ2-6; 9 nucleotides line up with TRBD1. The CDR3 totals 16 residues. With V trimmed by 6 bases and J by 0 bases, 3 bases remained unmatched. The CDR3 loop reads CASRGQGYSGANVLTF. The CDR3 DNA sequence: TGTGCCAGCAGGGGACAGGGTTACTCTGGGGCCAACGTCCTGACTTTC.

This chain links TRBV6-5 with TRBJ1-6, with D possibly being TRBD1 (6 bases). There are 18 residues in the CDR3. Germline values: CDR1 MNHEY, CDR2 SVGAGI. The V end was cut by 0 bases, the J end by 7 bases, with 19 bases between. The CDR3 is CASSYSNRALNPNSPLHF. In DNA form, the CDR3 reads TGTGCCAGCAGTTACTCGAACAGGGCTTTAAATCCAAATTCACCCCTCCACTTT.

V and J are TRBV29-1 and TRBJ2-7; TRBD1 aligns across 8 bases. CDR1 and CDR2 from the germline V gene are SQVTM and ANQGSEA. The length of the CDR3 is 11 residues. J gave up 5 bases and V 6 bases, and 3 bases lay outside the gene matches. The CDR3 nucleotides are TGCAGCGTATCGGACAGGGACGAGCAGTACTTC. Translating it yields CSVSDRDEQYF.

This clonotype has a count of ten or more. The CDR3 region has the DNA TGTGCCAGCAGCCAGGGCCACGCGGGGAACATTCAGTACTTC. Translation gives CASSQGHAGNIQYF. The chain recombines TRBV7-9 with TRBJ2-4; D may be TRBD2 (6 bases). The CDR3 sequence is 14 residues long. V was clipped by 5 bases and J by 7 bases, with 15 bases between them. Germline CDR1 is SEHNR and CDR2 is FQNEAQ (reference sequence).

This chain joins TRBV3-1 and TRBJ2-1; D might be TRBD1 (7 bases). The CDR3 runs 15 residues. The germline gives CDR1 LGHDT, CDR2 YNNKEL (reference sequence). Trimming cost V 2 bases and J 5 bases, with 13 bases left between them. CDR3 residues: CASSQTRGVNNEQFF. The CDR3 DNA reads as TGTGCCAGCAGCCAAACCAGGGGGGTTAACAATGAGCAGTTCTTC.

V usage is TRBV27 and J usage is TRBJ2-5; 12 positions match TRBD2. CDR3 size: 15 residues. The V segment lost 4 bases and the J segment 1 base; nucleotides outside the gene matches: 1. CDR1 is MNHEY, CDR2 SMNVEV, per germline (reference sequence). CDR3 region: CASSWGLAGQETQYF. The DNA of the CDR3 is TGTGCCAGCAGTTGGGGACTAGCGGGCCAAGAGACCCAGTACTTC.

The V and J genes are TRBV7-9 and TRBJ2-5, with 9 bases matching TRBD1. Gene TRBJ2-1 matches the end of the DNA better, so the J call may be wrong. CDR1 SEHNR and CDR2 FQNEAQ come from the germline V gene (reference sequence). There are 14 residues in the CDR3. The CDR3 region has the DNA TGTGCCAGCAGCGTGGACAGGGGACAAGAGACCCAGTTCTTC. Its translation is CASSVDRGQETQFF.

The rearrangement links TRBV20-1 to TRBJ2-5; D could derive from TRBD1 or TRBD2 (5 bases each). CDR1 is DFQATT, CDR2 SNEGSKA, per germline (reference sequence). This CDR3 region has 12 residues. V lost 4 bases and J lost 5, with 11 bases in between. The CDR3 is CSAMNWGETQYF. CDR3 sequence (DNA): TGCAGTGCTATGAATTGGGGGGAGACCCAGTACTTC.